These 8 T cell receptor beta chains share one sample of origin, sequenced in a study of T cells after somatic rescue of genetic block. This table comes from immunoSEQ multiplex PCR, and its TCRdb copy is limited to in-frame clones, with some not included. The data contain 95,000 to 120,000 clones, just over 90% of them seen just once; the ten biggest clones take up approximately 1.3%. Sequencing was done on a sample of peripheral blood mononuclear cells (PBMCs). The receptors shown here come from a woman in her late teens or twenties.

The chain links TRBV10-3 to TRBJ1-1; 8 bases are a match to TRBD1. Germline CDR1 reads ENHRY; CDR2 reads SYGVKD. Losses at the gene ends were 6 bases for V and 4 bases for J; bases not matched to a gene: 7. This CDR3 is 14 amino acids long. The chain's CDR3 is CAIRGGQGSTEAFF. CDR3 in DNA: TGTGCCATCAGGGGAGGACAGGGATCCACTGAAGCTTTCTTT.

The chain joins TRBV7-6 to TRBJ1-3; perhaps TRBD1 as D (6 bases). Germline V gene lookup returns CDR1 SGHVS and CDR2 FNYEAQ. CDR3 length: 15 amino acids. V dropped 3 bases and J dropped 2 bases, with 11 bases sitting between them. The CDR3: CASSFNREPGNTIYF. CDR3 coding DNA: TGTGCCAGCAGCTTTAACAGGGAACCTGGAAACACCATATATTTT.

The V gene is TRBV7-3, the J gene TRBJ2-5; D is unclear. The CDR3 extends over 15 amino acids. Looked up from germline, CDR1 is SGHTA and CDR2 is FQGTGA. Trimming stripped 2 bases from V and 2 bases from J, with 12 bases between. CDR3 loop: CASSLQVGSQETQYF. DNA for the CDR3: TGTGCCAGCAGCTTACAAGTTGGCTCTCAAGAGACCCAGTACTTC.

This chain links TRBV10-2 with TRBJ2-1; 10 nucleotides align to TRBD2. V was clipped by 6 bases and J by 5 bases; unmatched bases: 13. This CDR3 contains 17 residues. Germline V gene sequence: CDR1 WSHSY, CDR2 SAAADI. The CDR3 spells CASSPEYGTSENNEQFF. The CDR3 DNA is TGCGCCAGCAGCCCCGAATACGGGACTAGCGAAAACAATGAGCAGTTCTTC.

The rearrangement links TRBV4-2 to TRBJ2-3, with 16 positions matching TRBD2. The germline CDR1 and CDR2 sequences are LGHNA and YNFKEQ. The CDR3 is 24 residues long. With V trimmed by 4 bases and J by 1 base, 23 bases remained unmatched. CDR3 sequence (DNA): TGTGCCAGCAGCCCCGTCTCTCTTCCGGGACTAGCGGGGGGGCCGACTAACCGCACAGATACGCAGTATTTT. Its protein is CASSPVSLPGLAGGPTNRTDTQYF.

J is TRBJ1-6 and V is TRBV6-5; D remains ambiguous. V lost 7 bases to trimming and J lost 7 bases, with 17 bases between them. This CDR3 comprises 15 residues. CDR1 MNHEY and CDR2 SVGAGI come from the germline V gene. CDR3 in DNA: TGTGCCAGCACCACTAATGGGTCAAAAAATTCACCCCTCCACTTT. Encoded protein: CASTTNGSKNSPLHF.

V and J are TRBV5-5 and TRBJ1-1; the D gene is possibly TRBD1 (5 bases). The CDR3 spans 14 residues. Germline CDR1 and CDR2: SGHKS and YYEKEE (reference sequence). Trimming removed 0 bases at V and 4 bases at J, with 10 bases between. The CDR3 here is CASSLVGVVTEAFF. As DNA, the CDR3 is TGTGCCAGCAGCTTGGTGGGGGTTGTCACTGAAGCTTTCTTT.

This chain connects TRBV11-3 to TRBJ2-1; a weak D match, TRBD2 (6 bases). Trimming removed 0 bases from V and 14 bases from J, with 14 bases in between. The CDR3 contains 13 residues. Germline CDR1 SGHNT, CDR2 YENEEA. The CDR3 DNA sequence: TGTGCCAGCAGCTTAGAGATCCGGGGGAGTGAGTTCTTC. Amino acid sequence: CASSLEIRGSEFF. Using reference TRBV11-3 and TRBJ2-1 for the parts outside the CDR3, the full variable domain is EAGVVQSPRYKIIEKKQPVAFWCNPISGHNTLYWYLQNLGQGPELLIRYENEEAVDDSQLPKDRFSAERLKGVDSTLKIQPAELGDSAVYLCASSLEIRGSEFFGPGTRLTVL.